This TCR beta chain was identified in a study of T cells in Graves' hyperthyroidism and ophthalmopathy. Criteria for exclusion of patients were uncontrolled infection, other autoimmune disease, pregnancy or lactation. This sample holds PBMCs from approximately 10 ml fresh peripheral blood. Germline V lookup: CDR1 SNHLY, CDR2 FYNNEI. Trimming removed 8 bases from V and 1 base from J, with 8 bases in between. CDR3 size: 13 residues. This clonotype has at least ten counts. The source material, RNA transcripts, was used to amplify TCR beta CDR3 regions. First-round RT-PCR of the TCR CDR3 relied on the HTBI primer set. TCRdb redid the calling of the multiplex PCR reads with MiXCR, one entry per CDR3 protein. There are about 400,000 distinct CDR3 sequences in the sample; 14% to 15% occur only once, and approximately 29% lies in the top ten.

The gene calls are TRBV2 and TRBJ2-2, with D possibly matching TRBD1 (5 bases). Input material: blood. The sequence came from a woman in her twenties or thirties with Graves' hyperthyroidism. CDR3 loop: CASPTENTGELFF. CDR3 nucleotides: TGTGCCAGCCCGACAGAGAACACCGGGGAGCTGTTTTTT.